This T cell receptor (beta chain) was recovered during a study of OX40 agonist ivuxolimab in advanced cancers. Comment on this clone: No antigen is known for it.

The method was immunoSEQ multiplex PCR; TCRdb's version includes in-frame clones alone and lacks a portion of them. The sample records tens of thousands of clones, 77% being singletons. Study-wide findings and caveats: People who partly responded at 0.1-3.0 mg/kg had some of the least clonal expansion seen.

Blood draws occurred at baseline, cycle 4 day 1, and cycle 7 day 1. The sequenced sample was CD4+ or CD8+ T cells sorted from blood, obtained in a trial of the OX40 agonist ivuxolimab. This clonotype originated in an adult with an advanced solid tumor such as melanoma, head and neck, liver or kidney cancer.

CDR3 protein: CASSLGGWTEAFF. The CDR3 DNA sequence: TGTGCCAGCAGCCTAGGGGGCTGGACTGAAGCTTTCTTT. The V gene is TRBV7-3, the J gene TRBJ1-1, with TRBD1 matching 7 bases. With V trimmed by 5 bases and J by 5 bases, 5 bases remained unmatched. This CDR3 is built from 13 residues. Per the germline V gene, CDR1 is SGHTA and CDR2 is FQGTGA.